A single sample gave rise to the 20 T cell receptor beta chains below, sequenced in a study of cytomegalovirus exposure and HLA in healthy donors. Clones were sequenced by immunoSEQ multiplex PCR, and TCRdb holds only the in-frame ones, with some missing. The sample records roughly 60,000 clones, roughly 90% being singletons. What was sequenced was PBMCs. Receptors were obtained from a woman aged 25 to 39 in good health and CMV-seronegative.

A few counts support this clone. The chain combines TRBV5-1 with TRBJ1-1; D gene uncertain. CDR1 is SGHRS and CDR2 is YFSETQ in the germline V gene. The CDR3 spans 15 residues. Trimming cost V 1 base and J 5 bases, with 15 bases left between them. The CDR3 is CASSLIPTEETEAFF. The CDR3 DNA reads TGCGCCAGCAGCTTGATACCTACCGAGGAAACTGAAGCTTTCTTT. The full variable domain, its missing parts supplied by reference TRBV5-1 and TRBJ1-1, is KAGVTQTPRYLIKTRGQQVTLSCSPISGHRSVSWYQQTPGQGLQFLFEYFSETQRNKGNFPGRFSGRQFSNSRSEMNVSTLELGDSALYLCASSLIPTEETEAFFGQGTRLTVV.

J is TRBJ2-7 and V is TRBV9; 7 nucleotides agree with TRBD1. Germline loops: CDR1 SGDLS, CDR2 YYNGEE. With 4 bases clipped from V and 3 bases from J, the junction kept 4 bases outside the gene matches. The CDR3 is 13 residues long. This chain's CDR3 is CASSTGQSYEQYF. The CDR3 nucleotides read TGTGCCAGCAGCACGGGACAGAGCTACGAGCAGTACTTC.

CDR3 DNA sequence: TGTGCCAGCAGCCAATCCGGACTAGCGGAGGGTAAGCGGTTCTTC. Its translation is CASSQSGLAEGKRFF. The chain carries TRBV7-3 and TRBJ2-1; 10 bases are shared with TRBD2. Germline loops: CDR1 SGHTA, CDR2 FQGTGA. The CDR3 has 15 amino acids. V shed 5 bases and J 15 bases; nucleotides not matched to a gene: 16.

CDR3 sequence: CASRDGGGEAFF. The CDR3 nucleotides read TGTGCCAGCAGAGACGGTGGGGGCGAAGCTTTCTTT. The chain couples TRBV27 to TRBJ1-1, with D possibly matching TRBD1 (6 bases). The V gene lost 6 bases and the J gene lost 8 bases, with 13 bases spanning the gap. The CDR3 loop spans 12 amino acids. The V gene's germline CDR1 is MNHEY and CDR2 SMNVEV (reference sequence).

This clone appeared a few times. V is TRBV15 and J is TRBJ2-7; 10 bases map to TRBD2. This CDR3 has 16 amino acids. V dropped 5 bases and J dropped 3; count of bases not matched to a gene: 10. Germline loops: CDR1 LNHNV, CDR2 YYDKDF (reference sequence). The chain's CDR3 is CATSPRTSGAVYEQYF. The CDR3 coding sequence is TGTGCCACCAGCCCACGTACTAGCGGGGCGGTCTACGAGCAGTACTTC.

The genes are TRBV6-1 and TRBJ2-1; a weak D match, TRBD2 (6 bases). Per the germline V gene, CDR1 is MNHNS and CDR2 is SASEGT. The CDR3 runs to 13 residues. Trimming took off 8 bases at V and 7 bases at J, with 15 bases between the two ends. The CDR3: CASGGREGNEQFF. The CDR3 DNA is TGTGCCAGCGGGGGGAGAGAGGGTAATGAGCAGTTCTTC.

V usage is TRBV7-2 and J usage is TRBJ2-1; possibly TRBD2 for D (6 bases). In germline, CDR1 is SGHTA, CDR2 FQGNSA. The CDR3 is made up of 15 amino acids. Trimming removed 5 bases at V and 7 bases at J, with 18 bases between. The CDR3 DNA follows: TGTGCCAGCAGCCCCGGCGGTAGCGGTCGGAATGAGCAGTTCTTC. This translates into CASSPGGSGRNEQFF.

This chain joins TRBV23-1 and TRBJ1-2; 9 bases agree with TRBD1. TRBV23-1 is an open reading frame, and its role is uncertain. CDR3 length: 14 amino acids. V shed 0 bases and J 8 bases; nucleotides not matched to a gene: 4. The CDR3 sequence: CASSQSGTGRGYTF. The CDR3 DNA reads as TGCGCCAGCAGTCAATCGGGGACAGGGAGAGGCTACACCTTC.

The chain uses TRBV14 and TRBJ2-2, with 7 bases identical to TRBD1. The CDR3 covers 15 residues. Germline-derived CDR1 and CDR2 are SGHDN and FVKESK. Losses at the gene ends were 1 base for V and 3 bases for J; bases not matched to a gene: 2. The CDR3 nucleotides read TGTGCCAGCAGCCAAGGACAGGGTTACACCGGGGAGCTGTTTTTT. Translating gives CASSQGQGYTGELFF.

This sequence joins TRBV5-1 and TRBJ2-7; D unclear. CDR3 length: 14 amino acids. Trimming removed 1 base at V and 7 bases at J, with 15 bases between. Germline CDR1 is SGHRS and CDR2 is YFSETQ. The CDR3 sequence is CASSLSAPTGEQYF. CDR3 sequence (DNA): TGCGCCAGCAGCTTGTCAGCTCCTACGGGTGAGCAGTACTTC.

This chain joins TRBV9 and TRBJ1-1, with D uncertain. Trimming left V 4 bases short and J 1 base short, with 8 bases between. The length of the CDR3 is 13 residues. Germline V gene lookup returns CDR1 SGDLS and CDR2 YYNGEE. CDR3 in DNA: TGTGCCAGCAGCCTAACAGCGAACACTGAAGCTTTCTTT. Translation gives CASSLTANTEAFF. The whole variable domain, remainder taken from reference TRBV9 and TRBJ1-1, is DSGVTQTPKHLITATGQRVTLRCSPRSGDLSVYWYQQSLDQGLQFLIQYYNGEERAKGNILERFSAQQFPDLHSELNLSSLELGDSALYFCASSLTANTEAFFGQGTRLTVV.

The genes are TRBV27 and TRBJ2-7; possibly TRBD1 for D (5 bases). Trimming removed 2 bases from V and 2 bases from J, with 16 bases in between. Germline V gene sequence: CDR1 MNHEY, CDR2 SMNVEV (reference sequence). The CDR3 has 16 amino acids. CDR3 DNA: TGTGCCAGCAGTTTAGTAGGTGTTAGGGGTCCCTACGAGCAGTACTTC. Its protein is CASSLVGVRGPYEQYF.

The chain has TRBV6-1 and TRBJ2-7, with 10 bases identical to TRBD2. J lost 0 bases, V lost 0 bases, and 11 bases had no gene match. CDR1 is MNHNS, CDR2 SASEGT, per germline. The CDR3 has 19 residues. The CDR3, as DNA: TGTGCCAGCAGTGAAGCAGGGGGACGGGGACTAGCGAGCTCCTACGAGCAGTACTTC. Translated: CASSEAGGRGLASSYEQYF.

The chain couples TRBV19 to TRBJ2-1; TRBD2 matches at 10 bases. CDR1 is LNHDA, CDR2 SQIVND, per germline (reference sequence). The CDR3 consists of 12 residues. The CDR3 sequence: CAAAGGGNEQFF. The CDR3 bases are TGTGCGGCAGCGGGAGGGGGTAATGAGCAGTTCTTC.

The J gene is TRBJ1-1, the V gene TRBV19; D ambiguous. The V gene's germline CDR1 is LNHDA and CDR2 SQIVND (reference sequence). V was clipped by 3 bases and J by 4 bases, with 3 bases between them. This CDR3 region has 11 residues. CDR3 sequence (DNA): TGTGCCAGTAGTATCGTCACTGAAGCTTTCTTT. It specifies CASSIVTEAFF.

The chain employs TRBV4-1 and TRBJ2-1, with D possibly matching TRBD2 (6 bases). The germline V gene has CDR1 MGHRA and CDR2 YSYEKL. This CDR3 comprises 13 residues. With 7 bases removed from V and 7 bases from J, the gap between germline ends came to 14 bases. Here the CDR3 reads CASNEGGSNEQFF. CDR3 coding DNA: TGCGCCAGCAACGAGGGAGGATCAAATGAGCAGTTCTTC.

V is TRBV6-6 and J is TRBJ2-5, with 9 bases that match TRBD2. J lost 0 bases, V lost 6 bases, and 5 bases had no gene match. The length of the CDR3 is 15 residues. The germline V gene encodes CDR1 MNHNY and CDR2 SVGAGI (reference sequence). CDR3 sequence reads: CASRRLAEHQETQYF. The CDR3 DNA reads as TGTGCCAGCAGAAGACTAGCGGAACACCAAGAGACCCAGTACTTC.

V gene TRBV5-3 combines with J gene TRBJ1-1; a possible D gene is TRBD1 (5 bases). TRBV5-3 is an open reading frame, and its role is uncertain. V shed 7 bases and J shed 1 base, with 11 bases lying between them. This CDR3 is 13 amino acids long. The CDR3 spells CARRDWQNTEAFF. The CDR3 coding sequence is TGTGCCAGACGGGACTGGCAGAACACTGAAGCTTTCTTT.

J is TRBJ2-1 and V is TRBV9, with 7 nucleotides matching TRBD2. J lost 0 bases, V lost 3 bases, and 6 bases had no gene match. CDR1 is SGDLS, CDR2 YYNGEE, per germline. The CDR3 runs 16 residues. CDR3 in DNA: TGTGCCAGCAGCGGAATGGGCGGGAGCTCCTACAATGAGCAGTTCTTC. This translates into CASSGMGGSSYNEQFF.

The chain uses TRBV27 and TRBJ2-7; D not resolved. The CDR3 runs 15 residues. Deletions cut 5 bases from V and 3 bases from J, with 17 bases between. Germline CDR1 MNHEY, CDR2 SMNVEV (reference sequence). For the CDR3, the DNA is TGTGCCAGCAGTCCCGGAGTCACTGGGTACTACGAGCAGTACTTC. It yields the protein CASSPGVTGYYEQYF.